This is a list of T cell receptor beta chains from one sample in a study of CD8 T cells in Susac syndrome. TCRdb used MiXCR to reprocess the immunoSEQ multiplex PCR reads, holding one entry per CDR3 protein. The sample lists 110,000 to 150,000 distinct CDR3 sequences; roughly 95% were seen once. The sample consisted of CD4+ T cells from PBMCs. The receptor set was obtained from a human donor with Susac syndrome. Both conserved end residues are part of each CDR3. Fields, in order: J gene, V gene, CDR3 length, clone size, D gene, CDR3 protein, CDR3 DNA. The D gene is left open where the match is weak. Expanded clones get a size class; other rows say once, few or many, or leave the size out.

>TRBJ2-1|TRBV18|13|.|.
CASSPLPGNEQFF
TGTGCCAGCTCACCACTCCCTGGGAATGAGCAGTTCTTC
>TRBJ1-2|TRBV5-4|15|once|.
CASIPGGKANYGYTF
TGTGCCAGCATCCCTGGCGGGAAAGCTAACTATGGCTACACCTTC
>TRBJ2-2|TRBV29-1|12|.|.
CSAGHITGELFF
TGCAGCGCGGGACACATCACCGGGGAGCTGTTTTTT
>TRBJ2-1|TRBV10-3|15|.|TRBD2
CAITMIAGPTNEQFF
TGTGCCATCACTATGATAGCGGGACCGACGAATGAGCAGTTCTTC
>TRBJ1-5|TRBV23-1|12|.|.
CASKTYRGAQHF
TGCGCCAGCAAAACCTACCGAGGGGCCCAGCATTTT
>TRBJ2-1|TRBV5-4|15|.|TRBD2
CASSPAGLAENEQFF
TGTGCCAGCAGCCCTGCGGGACTAGCGGAAAATGAGCAGTTCTTC
>TRBJ1-1|TRBV3-1|11|once|.
CASSDYRAAFF
TGTGCCAGCAGCGATTACAGGGCGGCTTTCTTT
>TRBJ2-3|TRBV25-1|17|.|TRBD2
CASSEYGLAGGRDTQYF
TGTGCCAGCAGTGAATACGGACTAGCGGGAGGTCGCGATACGCAGTATTTT
>TRBJ1-1|TRBV12-3/TRBV12-4|12|.|.
CASSLADTEAFF
TGTGCCAGCAGTTTAGCGGACACTGAAGCTTTCTTT
>TRBJ1-1|TRBV29-1|15|.|.
CSVGGSAGKRPEAFF
TGCAGCGTTGGGGGTTCGGCAGGGAAAAGGCCTGAAGCTTTCTTT